This entry lists 6 T cell receptor beta chains sequenced from one sample in a study of PD-1 blockade in classical Hodgkin lymphoma. The method was immunoSEQ multiplex PCR; TCRdb's version includes in-frame clones alone and lacks a portion of them. The table has approximately 43,000 clones, roughly nine tenths seen once; the top ten hold more than 5.5%. Each patient relapsed following autologous stem cell transplantation, and prior brentuximab vedotin exposure differed. The sample in question was peripheral blood mononuclear cells (PBMCs), obtained before the second cycle of nivolumab. The receptors here all came from a human donor with classical Hodgkin lymphoma.

The chain employs TRBV7-8 and TRBJ2-5, with 15 positions matching TRBD2. The junction had 6 bases not matched to a gene; V was cut back by 5 bases and J by 5 bases. The CDR3 length is 16 residues. The V gene's germline CDR1 is SGHVS and CDR2 FQNEAQ. The CDR3 DNA reads TGTGCCAGCAGCCGAGGACTAGCGGGGGGGCAGGAGACCCAGTACTTC. This encodes CASSRGLAGGQETQYF.

V usage is TRBV6-1 and J usage is TRBJ2-1; TRBD1 aligns across 8 bases. The CDR3 has 15 amino acids. Per the germline V gene, CDR1 is MNHNS and CDR2 is SASEGT. Germline trimming cut 3 bases from V and 9 bases from J; bases unmatched to any gene: 10. The CDR3 bases are TGTGCCAGCAGTGAGGCCCCAGGGGGCGCGGGTGAGCAGTTCTTC. It specifies CASSEAPGGAGEQFF.

The rearrangement links TRBV7-6 to TRBJ1-2; the match to TRBD1 covers 11 bases. The CDR3 loop spans 16 amino acids. After removal of 4 bases from V and 5 bases from J, the junction contained 9 bases not matched to a gene. Germline CDR1 is SGHVS and CDR2 is FNYEAQ. The CDR3 DNA sequence: TGTGCCAGCAGCTCTTACCCGGGACAGGGGGTGTATGGCTACACCTTC. This gives the protein CASSSYPGQGVYGYTF.

This clone was seen once. The chain is built from TRBV25-1 and TRBJ2-2; D ambiguous. CDR3 length: 14 residues. Germline V lookup: CDR1 MGHDK, CDR2 SYGVNS. Trimming pared 1 base from V and 4 bases from J, leaving 7 bases between. Here the CDR3 DNA reads TGTGCCAGCAGTGAATGGGCCAGCACCGGGGAGCTGTTTTTT. This translates into CASSEWASTGELFF.

This rearrangement joins TRBV5-6 to TRBJ2-2; D may be TRBD1 (5 bases). The germline V gene encodes CDR1 SGHDT and CDR2 YYEEEE. CDR3 length: 13 residues. Trimming shortened V by 0 bases and J by 7 bases, and 7 bases separated the two germline ends. The CDR3 loop is CASSLGGGGELFF. DNA for the CDR3: TGTGCCAGCAGCTTGGGGGGCGGCGGGGAGCTGTTTTTT.

Remarks on this clone: This CDR3 is also generated by other DNA sequences in the sample. The rearrangement links TRBV29-1 to TRBJ2-6; D unclear. CDR1 SQVTM and CDR2 ANQGSEA come from the germline V gene. Trimming removed 1 base at V and 2 bases at J, with 0 bases between. The CDR3 is 12 amino acids. This CDR3 reads CSVEAGANVLTF. CDR3 DNA sequence: TGCAGCGTTGAAGCTGGGGCCAACGTCCTGACTTTC. The full variable domain, in which reference TRBV29-1 and TRBJ2-6 provide the parts outside the CDR3, is SAVISQKPSRDICQRGTSLTIQCQVDSQVTMMFWYRQQPGQSLTLIATANQGSEATYESGFVIDKFPISRPNLTFSTLTVSNMSPEDSSIYLCSVEAGANVLTFGAGSRLTVL.